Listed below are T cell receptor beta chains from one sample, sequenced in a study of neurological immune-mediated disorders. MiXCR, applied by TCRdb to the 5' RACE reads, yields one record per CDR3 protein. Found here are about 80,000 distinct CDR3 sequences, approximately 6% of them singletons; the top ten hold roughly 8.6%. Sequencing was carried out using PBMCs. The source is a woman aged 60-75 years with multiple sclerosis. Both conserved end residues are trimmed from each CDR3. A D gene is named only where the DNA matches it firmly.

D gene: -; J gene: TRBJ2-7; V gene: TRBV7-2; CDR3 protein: ASSSDIYEQY
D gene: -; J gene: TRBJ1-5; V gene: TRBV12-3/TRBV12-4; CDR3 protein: ASRGEVLSNQPQH
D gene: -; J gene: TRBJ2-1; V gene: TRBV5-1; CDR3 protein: ASSLELSSYNEQF
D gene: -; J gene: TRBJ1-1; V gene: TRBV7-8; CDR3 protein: ASSLGVGYGAF
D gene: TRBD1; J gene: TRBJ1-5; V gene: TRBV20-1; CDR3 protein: SAATTGGGNQPQH
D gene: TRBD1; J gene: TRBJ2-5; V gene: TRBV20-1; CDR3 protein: SARGQQETQY
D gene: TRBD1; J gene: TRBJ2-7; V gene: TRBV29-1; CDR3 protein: SVERRTGISYEQY
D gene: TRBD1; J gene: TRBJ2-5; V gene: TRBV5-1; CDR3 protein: ASSLTSGQQETQY
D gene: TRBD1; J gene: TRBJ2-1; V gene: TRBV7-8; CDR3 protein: ASSLKDRGDNEQF
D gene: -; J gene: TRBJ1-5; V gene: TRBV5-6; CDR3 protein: ASSWRGQFSNQPQH
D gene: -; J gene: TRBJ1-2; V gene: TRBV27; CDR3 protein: ASRYIGGYT
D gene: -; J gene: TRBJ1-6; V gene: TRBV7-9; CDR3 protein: ANSLTEGSPLY
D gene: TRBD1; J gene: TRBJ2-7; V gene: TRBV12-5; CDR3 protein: ASGLYRGLTLSYEQY
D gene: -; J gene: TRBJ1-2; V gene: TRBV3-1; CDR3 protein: ASSRQIHGYT
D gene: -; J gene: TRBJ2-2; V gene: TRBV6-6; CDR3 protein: ASSNPGLNTGELF
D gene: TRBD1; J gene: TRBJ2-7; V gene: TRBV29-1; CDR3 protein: SAGQGYYEQY
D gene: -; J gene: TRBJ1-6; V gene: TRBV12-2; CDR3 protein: ASRLVGPDISSYNSPLH
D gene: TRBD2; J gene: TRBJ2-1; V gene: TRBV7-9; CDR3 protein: ASSLGLAGGFYNEQF
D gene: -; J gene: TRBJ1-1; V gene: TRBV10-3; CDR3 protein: AISESAGGNTEAF
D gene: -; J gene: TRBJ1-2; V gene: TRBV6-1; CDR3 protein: ASKHPSVYGYT
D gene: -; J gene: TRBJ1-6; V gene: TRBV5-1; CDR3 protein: ASSLSSDSYNSPLH
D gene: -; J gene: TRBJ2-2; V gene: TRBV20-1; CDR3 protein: SASPDRNTGELF
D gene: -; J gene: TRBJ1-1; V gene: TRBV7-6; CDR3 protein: ASSLMSANTEAF
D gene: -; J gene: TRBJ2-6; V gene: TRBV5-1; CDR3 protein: ASSSTAGANVLT
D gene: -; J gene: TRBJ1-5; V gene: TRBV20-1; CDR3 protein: SAREAGGHNQPQH
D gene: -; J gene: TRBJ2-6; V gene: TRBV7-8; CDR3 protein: ASIGLSGANVLT
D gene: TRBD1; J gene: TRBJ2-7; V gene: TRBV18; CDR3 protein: ASSPPGQGYEQY
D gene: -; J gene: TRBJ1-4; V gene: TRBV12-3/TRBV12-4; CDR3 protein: ASSRMGATNEKLF
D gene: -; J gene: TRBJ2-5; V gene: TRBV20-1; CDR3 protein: SASRASLPQETQY
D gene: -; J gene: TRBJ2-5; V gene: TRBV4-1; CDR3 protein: ASSQEYGPRAQY
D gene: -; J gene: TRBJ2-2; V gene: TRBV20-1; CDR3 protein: SAISADARDYTGELF
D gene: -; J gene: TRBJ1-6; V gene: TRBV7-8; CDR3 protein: ASSERQSYNSPLH